What follows are 27 T cell receptor beta chains derived from one specimen sequenced in a study of human T cells and chemical hapten exposure. TCRdb independently ran MiXCR on the RACE reads; one entry per CDR3 protein. The sample has 300,000 to 400,000 distinct CDR3 sequences; about 5.1% are singletons. Time point meaning: pre-sensitization, week 0. Treatment in this sample: therapeutic diphenylcyclopropenone sensitization with weekly scalp DPC. This specimen consisted of whole blood, obtained in connection with sensitization to the hapten diphenylcyclopropenone (DPC). The receptors here all came from a woman in her 50s with alopecia areata. Some clones in this sample may be carry-over from other donors' samples.

The V call is TRBV6-6, the J call TRBJ1-5; D not certain. The CDR3 length is 14 residues. V lost 6 bases and J lost 1, with 10 bases in between. The germline gives CDR1 MNHNY, CDR2 SVGAGI (reference sequence). Here the CDR3 DNA reads TGTGCCAGCAGACGAGAGGGAAGCAATCAGCCCCAGCATTTT. It codes for CASRREGSNQPQHF.

This clonotype was recorded at least ten times. This chain joins TRBV28 and TRBJ2-1; unclear D gene. Deletions cut 5 bases from V and 5 bases from J, with 7 bases between. Germline lookup yields CDR1 MDHEN and CDR2 SYDVKM. The CDR3 contains 12 residues. The CDR3 reads CASSAEHNEQFF. In DNA, the CDR3 is TGTGCCAGCAGTGCAGAGCACAATGAGCAGTTCTTC.

Many counts were recorded for this clonotype. J is TRBJ2-7 and V is TRBV5-1, with D possibly being TRBD2 (5 bases). Germline values: CDR1 SGHRS, CDR2 YFSETQ. CDR3 size: 15 residues. The ends were cut back, 2 bases at V and 0 bases at J, with 12 bases in the middle. The CDR3 protein is CASSLGGRASYEQYF. The CDR3 bases are TGCGCCAGCAGCTTAGGAGGACGGGCCTCCTACGAGCAGTACTTC.

This clonotype has a count of ten or more. The chain is built from TRBV9 and TRBJ2-3, with D maybe TRBD2 (5 bases). V lost 0 bases and J lost 7, with 9 bases in between. This CDR3 contains 13 residues. The germline CDR1 and CDR2 sequences are SGDLS and YYNGEE. CDR3 sequence reads: CASSVGGKNTQYF. CDR3 in DNA: TGTGCCAGCAGCGTAGGAGGGAAGAATACGCAGTATTTT.

This clonotype was observed many times. This CDR3 reads CSANFESNSPLHF. The CDR3 bases are TGCAGTGCGAATTTCGAGAGTAATTCACCCCTCCACTTT. The chain uses TRBV20-1 and TRBJ1-6; D unresolved. From germline, CDR1 is DFQATT and CDR2 SNEGSKA (reference sequence). Trimming removed 6 bases at V and 6 bases at J, with 12 bases between. This CDR3 spans 13 amino acids.

This clonotype has only a few counts. The gene calls are TRBV29-1 and TRBJ2-4, with D perhaps being TRBD1 or TRBD2 (6 bases each). The CDR3 consists of 12 residues. The V end lost 7 bases, the J end lost 6 bases, and 13 bases lay between the germline ends. Germline V gives CDR1 SQVTM, CDR2 ANQGSEA. CDR3 nucleotide sequence: TGCAGCGCAATGGGGGGCCCAAACATTCAGTACTTC. Protein: CSAMGGPNIQYF. Complete variable domain (other parts from reference TRBV29-1 and TRBJ2-4): SAVISQKPSRDICQRGTSLTIQCQVDSQVTMMFWYRQQPGQSLTLIATANQGSEATYESGFVIDKFPISRPNLTFSTLTVSNMSPEDSSIYLCSAMGGPNIQYFGAGTRLSVL.

This clonotype has just a few counts. The CDR3 DNA follows: TGTGCCAGCAGTGACGGGACAGGGAACGAGCAGTACTTC. Its protein product is CASSDGTGNEQYF. V gene TRBV6-1 combines with J gene TRBJ2-7; 9 bases line up with TRBD1. The CDR3 totals 13 residues. Germline CDR1 reads MNHNS; CDR2 reads SASEGT. The V segment lost 3 bases and the J segment 5 bases; nucleotides outside the gene matches: 2.

This clonotype was picked up a small number of times. This chain uses TRBV7-3 with TRBJ2-1; TRBD1 aligns across 8 bases. There are 16 residues in the CDR3. Germline V CDR1 and CDR2: SGHTA, FQGTGA. With 4 bases clipped from V and 7 bases from J, the junction kept 12 bases outside the gene matches. The CDR3 sequence: CASSSSPGQARNEQFF. The CDR3, as DNA: TGTGCCAGCAGCTCATCACCGGGACAGGCTAGGAATGAGCAGTTCTTC.

The V and J genes are TRBV5-1 and TRBJ2-1; no clear D. The CDR3 has 12 amino acids. CDR1 is SGHRS, CDR2 YFSETQ, per germline. Trimming took 4 bases from V and 7 from J, leaving 9 bases between them. CDR3 residues: CASSLQLNEQFF. DNA of the CDR3: TGCGCCAGCAGCCTACAGCTTAATGAGCAGTTCTTC. Variable domain in full (rest from reference TRBV5-1 and TRBJ2-1): KAGVTQTPRYLIKTRGQQVTLSCSPISGHRSVSWYQQTPGQGLQFLFEYFSETQRNKGNFPGRFSGRQFSNSRSEMNVSTLELGDSALYLCASSLQLNEQFFGPGTRLTVL.

Ten or more counts support this clonotype. The chain joins TRBV19 to TRBJ1-5, with D unclear. The germline V and J ends were trimmed by 5 bases and 4 bases, with 9 bases remaining between them. The length of the CDR3 is 13 residues. Germline V gene data show CDR1 as LNHDA and CDR2 as SQIVND (reference sequence). CDR3 nucleotide sequence: TGTGCCAGTAGTCCCGATTTAAATCAGCCCCAGCATTTT. It yields the protein CASSPDLNQPQHF.

At least ten counts were recorded for this clonotype. Written as DNA, the CDR3 is TGCAGCGTAGACCGGGACGGATACAATGAGCAGTTCTTC. Amino acid sequence: CSVDRDGYNEQFF. The V gene is TRBV29-1, the J gene TRBJ2-1; either TRBD1 or TRBD2 may supply D (5 bases each). Trimming left V 6 bases short and J 4 bases short, with 13 bases between. Per the germline V gene, CDR1 is SQVTM and CDR2 is ANQGSEA. This CDR3 is 13 amino acids long.

This rearrangement joins TRBV20-1 to TRBJ2-1, with TRBD1 matching over 9 bases. Germline CDR1 and CDR2: DFQATT and SNEGSKA (reference sequence). The V gene end was trimmed by 6 bases and the J gene end by 2 bases; junction bases not matched to a gene: 8. The CDR3 runs to 15 residues. The CDR3 spells CSAAGRTGAYNEQFF. The CDR3 nucleotides are TGCAGTGCGGCGGGCCGGACAGGGGCCTACAATGAGCAGTTCTTC.

This clonotype was seen at least ten times. One end of the junction is discordant with germline, which a read error may explain. The rearrangement joins TRBV2 to TRBJ2-1; D gene unclear. This CDR3 has 8 amino acids. The V gene's germline CDR1 is SNHLY and CDR2 FYNNEI. CDR3 coding DNA: TGTGCCGGCAGGCAGCAGTTCTTC. Its translation is CAGRQQFF. Looking up the rest from reference TRBV2 and TRBJ2-1 gives the full variable domain: EPEVTQTPSHQVTQMGQEVILRCVPISNHLYFYWYRQILGQKVEFLVSFYNNEISEKSEIFDDQFSVERPDGSNFTLKIRSTKLEDSAMYFCAGRQQFFGPGTRLTVL.

The table lists this clonotype with many counts. The CDR3, as DNA: TGCAGCGTTGAAGTTACAGGGAAGTCGCATGGCTACACCTTC. It translates to CSVEVTGKSHGYTF. J is TRBJ1-2 and V is TRBV29-1, with D perhaps TRBD1 (6 bases). The V end was cut by 1 base, the J end by 6 bases, with 15 bases between. This CDR3 spans 14 amino acids. Germline V gene data show CDR1 as SQVTM and CDR2 as ANQGSEA.

The chain has TRBV3-1 and TRBJ1-2, with D perhaps TRBD1 (6 bases). Germline CDR1 is LGHDT and CDR2 is YNNKEL (reference sequence). The CDR3 length is 14 residues. The V and J ends lost 1 base and 7 bases respectively, with 13 bases between them. CDR3 amino acids: CASSQASRGGGYTF. CDR3 in DNA: TGTGCCAGCAGCCAAGCCTCCAGGGGAGGTGGCTACACCTTC.

The J gene is TRBJ2-7, the V gene TRBV20-1; TRBD2 aligns across 9 bases. The CDR3 length is 14 residues. V dropped 7 bases and J dropped 1; count of bases not matched to a gene: 8. Germline values: CDR1 DFQATT, CDR2 SNEGSKA (reference sequence). The CDR3 loop reads CSGSGTSFSYEQYF. The DNA of the CDR3 is TGCAGTGGATCCGGGACTAGCTTTTCCTACGAGCAGTACTTC.

This clonotype was recorded at least ten times. The chain links TRBV5-1 to TRBJ2-3; 8 bases map to TRBD2. This CDR3 comprises 15 residues. The V segment lost 2 bases and the J segment 6 bases; nucleotides outside the gene matches: 8. The V gene's germline CDR1 is SGHRS and CDR2 YFSETQ. The CDR3 region has the DNA TGCGCCAGCAGCTTCCTGAGCGGGAGTGCCGATACGCAGTATTTT. Translated, it gives CASSFLSGSADTQYF.

This clonotype occurred many times. This chain links TRBV28 with TRBJ1-2; 9 bases are shared with TRBD1. This CDR3 comprises 14 residues. Unmatched junction bases numbered 12, after V lost 9 bases and J lost 7 bases. Germline CDR1 is MDHEN and CDR2 is SYDVKM. CDR3 sequence (DNA): TGTGCCAGTATTAAACCGGGACAGGGCCCTGGCTACACCTTC. This gives the protein CASIKPGQGPGYTF.

At least ten counts were recorded for this clonotype. The CDR3, as DNA: TGCGCCAGCAGGCATGCCCAAGGGGCGGGGGAGCAGTACTTC. This translates into CASRHAQGAGEQYF. V gene TRBV5-1 combines with J gene TRBJ2-7; tentative D call: TRBD2 (6 bases). This CDR3 spans 14 amino acids. Deletions cut 5 bases from V and 7 bases from J, with 19 bases between. Germline CDR1 reads SGHRS; CDR2 reads YFSETQ.

This clonotype was detected a few times. The V and J genes are TRBV5-1 and TRBJ1-2, with 12 nucleotides matching TRBD1. CDR1 and CDR2 from the germline V gene are SGHRS and YFSETQ. This CDR3 is 14 amino acids long. V shed 4 bases, J shed 6 bases, and the junction held 4 bases outside the gene matches. The CDR3 protein is CASSTGTGGDGYTF. As DNA, the CDR3 is TGCGCCAGCAGCACTGGGACAGGGGGCGATGGCTACACCTTC.

This clonotype came up a few times. Written as DNA, the CDR3 is TGCAGTGCTATTCCCCTAGCGGGGGCCTACGAGCAGTACTTC. It yields the protein CSAIPLAGAYEQYF. J is TRBJ2-7 and V is TRBV20-1, with TRBD2 matching over 10 bases. The germline V gene has CDR1 DFQATT and CDR2 SNEGSKA (reference sequence). The CDR3 loop spans 14 amino acids. The V gene end was trimmed by 4 bases and the J gene end by 2 bases; junction bases not matched to a gene: 5.

The chain joins TRBV20-1 to TRBJ1-1; 8 nucleotides line up with TRBD1. CDR1 is DFQATT, CDR2 SNEGSKA, per germline (reference sequence). V was pared by 5 bases and J by 1 base, with 12 bases of the junction left unmatched. This CDR3 has 16 residues. The CDR3 is CSAPDRAHLGNTEAFF. In nucleotides, the CDR3 is TGCAGTGCTCCGGACAGGGCCCACCTAGGGAACACTGAAGCTTTCTTT.

There are a few counts of this clonotype. The chain combines TRBV7-9 with TRBJ2-3, with 8 bases aligning to TRBD2. The CDR3 sequence is 15 residues long. Germline CDR1 and CDR2: SEHNR and FQNEAQ (reference sequence). J gave up 6 bases and V 6 bases, and 11 bases lay outside the gene matches. CDR3 DNA: TGTGCCAGCAGGTCGGGGGGGCCGTCGTCGGATACGCAGTATTTT. Translation gives CASRSGGPSSDTQYF.

V usage is TRBV4-2 and J usage is TRBJ1-5; tentative D call: TRBD1 (5 bases). With 0 bases removed from V and 4 bases from J, the gap between germline ends came to 13 bases. The germline V gene encodes CDR1 LGHNA and CDR2 YNFKEQ. The CDR3 has 16 amino acids. CDR3 DNA: TGTGCCAGCAGCCAAGATTGGAGGGGAGTTAATCAGCCCCAGCATTTT. Protein sequence: CASSQDWRGVNQPQHF.

This clonotype was seen only a few times. The chain joins TRBV7-9 to TRBJ2-3; 9 bases are shared with TRBD1. In germline, CDR1 is SEHNR, CDR2 FQNEAQ (reference sequence). There are 14 residues in the CDR3. The ends lost 5 bases at V and 6 bases at J; junction bases unmatched: 6. The CDR3 reads CASSPWTGVDTQYF. In nucleotides, the CDR3 is TGTGCCAGCAGCCCGTGGACAGGGGTGGATACGCAGTATTTT.

J is TRBJ2-5 and V is TRBV5-1; possibly TRBD2 for D (6 bases). Trimming took off 4 bases at V and 6 bases at J, with 25 bases between the two ends. This CDR3 contains 17 residues. The germline V gene encodes CDR1 SGHRS and CDR2 YFSETQ. The CDR3 DNA is TGCGCCAGCAGCCTCGGCCATGGTCTAGCGTCGTACAAGACCCAGTACTTC. It codes for CASSLGHGLASYKTQYF. Full variable domain (missing parts from reference TRBV5-1 and TRBJ2-5): KAGVTQTPRYLIKTRGQQVTLSCSPISGHRSVSWYQQTPGQGLQFLFEYFSETQRNKGNFPGRFSGRQFSNSRSEMNVSTLELGDSALYLCASSLGHGLASYKTQYFGPGTRLLVL.

This clonotype was seen repeatedly, ten times or more. The rearrangement uses TRBV6-6 and TRBJ2-5, with TRBD2 as a possible D gene (6 bases). The germline CDR1 and CDR2 sequences are MNHNY and SVGAGI (reference sequence). This CDR3 is built from 15 residues. Trimming stripped 0 bases from V and 3 bases from J, with 11 bases between. In nucleotides, the CDR3 is TGTGCCAGCAGTTACTCGTTCACGGGGGAAGAGACCCAGTACTTC. Amino acid sequence: CASSYSFTGEETQYF.